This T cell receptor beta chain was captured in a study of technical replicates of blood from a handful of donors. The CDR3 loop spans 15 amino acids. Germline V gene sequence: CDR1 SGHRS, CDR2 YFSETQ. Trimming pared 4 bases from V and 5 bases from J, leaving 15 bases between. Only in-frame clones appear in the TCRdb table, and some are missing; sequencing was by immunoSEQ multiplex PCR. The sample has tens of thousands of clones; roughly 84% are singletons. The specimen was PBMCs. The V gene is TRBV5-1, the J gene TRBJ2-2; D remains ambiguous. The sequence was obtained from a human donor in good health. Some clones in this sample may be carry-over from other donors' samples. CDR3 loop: CASSPSAARTGELFF. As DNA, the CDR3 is TGCGCCAGCAGCCCCAGCGCGGCGAGGACCGGGGAGCTGTTTTTT. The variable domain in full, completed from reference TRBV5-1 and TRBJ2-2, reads KAGVTQTPRYLIKTRGQQVTLSCSPISGHRSVSWYQQTPGQGLQFLFEYFSETQRNKGNFPGRFSGRQFSNSRSEMNVSTLELGDSALYLCASSPSAARTGELFFGEGSRLTVL.